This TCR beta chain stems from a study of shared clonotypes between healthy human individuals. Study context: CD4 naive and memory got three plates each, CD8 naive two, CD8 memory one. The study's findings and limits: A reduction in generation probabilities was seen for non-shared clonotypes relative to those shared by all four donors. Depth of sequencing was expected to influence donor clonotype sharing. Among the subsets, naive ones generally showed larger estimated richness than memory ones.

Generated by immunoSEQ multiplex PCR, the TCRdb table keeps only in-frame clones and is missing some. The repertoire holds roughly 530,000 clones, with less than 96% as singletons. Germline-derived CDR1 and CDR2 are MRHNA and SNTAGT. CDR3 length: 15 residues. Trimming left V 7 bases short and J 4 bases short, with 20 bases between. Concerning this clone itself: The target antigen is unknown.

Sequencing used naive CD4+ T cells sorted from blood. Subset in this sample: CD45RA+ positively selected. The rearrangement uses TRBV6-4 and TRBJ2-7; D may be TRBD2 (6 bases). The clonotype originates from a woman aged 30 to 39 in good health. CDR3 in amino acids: CASIRERAIVYEQYF. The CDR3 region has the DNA TGTGCCAGCATTAGGGAGCGGGCCATTGTTTACGAGCAGTACTTC.